What follows describes a single TCR beta chain. Sequencing used immunoSEQ multiplex PCR; TCRdb keeps in-frame clones, though not all of them. The repertoire has about 58,000 clones, 65% to 75% of them found once; the top ten carry 43%. The CDR3 is 13 residues long. Trimming took 3 bases from V and 10 from J, leaving 10 bases between them. Germline V gene lookup returns CDR1 MNHEY and CDR2 SMNVEV (reference sequence). The record originates from a study of cytotoxic CD8 clonotypes in ibrutinib-treated CLL. The source material was PBMCs, sampled after 12 months of ibrutinib treatment. The receptor's source is a human donor with chronic lymphocytic leukemia. The genes are TRBV27 and TRBJ1-6, with D perhaps matching TRBD1 (5 bases). The CDR3 region has the DNA TGTGCCAGCAGTTTCGGGGGAGGCTCACCCCTCCACTTT. Its translation is CASSFGGGSPLHF.